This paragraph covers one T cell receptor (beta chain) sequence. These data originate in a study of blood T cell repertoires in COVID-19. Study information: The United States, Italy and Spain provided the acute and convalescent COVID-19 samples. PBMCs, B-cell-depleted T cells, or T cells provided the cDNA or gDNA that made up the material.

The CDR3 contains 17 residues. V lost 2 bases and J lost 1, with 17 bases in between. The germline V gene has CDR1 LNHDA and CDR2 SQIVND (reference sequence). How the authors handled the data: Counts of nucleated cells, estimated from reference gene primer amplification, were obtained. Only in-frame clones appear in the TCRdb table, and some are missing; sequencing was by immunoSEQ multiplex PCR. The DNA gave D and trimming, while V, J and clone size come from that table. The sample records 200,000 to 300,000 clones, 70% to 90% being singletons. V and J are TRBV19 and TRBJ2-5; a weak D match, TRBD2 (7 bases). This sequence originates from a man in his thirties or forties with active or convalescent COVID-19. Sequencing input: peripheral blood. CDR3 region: CASSITPRGGGQETQYF. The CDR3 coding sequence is TGTGCCAGTAGTATAACCCCCAGGGGAGGGGGCCAAGAGACCCAGTACTTC.